This T cell receptor beta chain was captured in a study of blood T cell repertoires in COVID-19. V lost 3 bases and J lost 2; bases outside the gene matches: 2. CDR3 length: 13 amino acids. Looked up from germline, CDR1 is SGHRS and CDR2 is YFSETQ. Only in-frame clones appear in the TCRdb table, and some are missing; sequencing was by immunoSEQ multiplex PCR. Among about 160,000 clones listed, about 80% were seen once. The sequenced material came from PBMCs or T cells enriched from blood (not recorded which). The receptor was derived from a man between 50 and 59 years old who had recovered from COVID-19. The chain joins TRBV5-1 to TRBJ2-7; TRBD1 agrees at 7 bases. This CDR3 is CASSWDRTYEQYF. The DNA of the CDR3 is TGCGCCAGCAGCTGGGACAGAACCTACGAGCAGTACTTC. Variable domain in full (rest from reference TRBV5-1 and TRBJ2-7): KAGVTQTPRYLIKTRGQQVTLSCSPISGHRSVSWYQQTPGQGLQFLFEYFSETQRNKGNFPGRFSGRQFSNSRSEMNVSTLELGDSALYLCASSWDRTYEQYFGPGTRLTVT.